Below are 8 T cell receptor beta chains sequenced from a single sample in a study of spatial heterogeneity in lung cancer. Overall study findings and caveats: Tumor mutation count correlated with how many alpha and beta TCRs expanded intratumorally.

From the 5' RACE reads, TCRdb called clonotypes with MiXCR, one entry per CDR3 protein. The sample contains about 9,900 distinct CDR3 sequences, approximately 5.8% of which appear only once. Their antigen targets remain unknown. Noted time point: sample taken at primary tumor resection. This specimen consisted of lung tumor tissue, obtained at surgery. These receptors all stem from a female donor with early-stage non-small cell lung cancer.

The table lists this clonotype with a few counts. The chain has TRBV9 and TRBJ2-5; D gene unclear. V lost 0 bases, J lost 1 base, and 10 bases lay in between. Germline V gene lookup returns CDR1 SGDLS and CDR2 YYNGEE. This CDR3 comprises 15 residues. The DNA for the CDR3 is TGTGCCAGCAGCGTAGAGGCAAGCTTCCAAGAGACCCAGTACTTC. Its protein is CASSVEASFQETQYF.

On this clonotype itself: Possible read error: a much larger clone is one base away. V usage is TRBV6-6 and J usage is TRBJ2-1; D remains unclear. The CDR3 totals 11 residues. The ends were cut back, 10 bases at V and 2 bases at J, with 6 bases in the middle. Germline loops: CDR1 MNHNY, CDR2 SVGAGI (reference sequence). CDR3 residues: CATIAYNEQFF. The CDR3 DNA is TGTGCCACCATCGCCTACAATGAGCAGTTCTTC.

This clonotype was counted at least ten times. The chain has TRBV20-1 and TRBJ2-7; the match to TRBD2 covers 11 bases. The V segment lost 6 bases and the J segment 12 bases; nucleotides outside the gene matches: 10. Per germline, CDR1 DFQATT and CDR2 SNEGSKA (reference sequence). The CDR3 contains 12 residues. CDR3 coding DNA: TGCAGTGCCACATCACTAGCGGGGGACCCGTACGTC. Its translation: CSATSLAGDPYV.

By sample share, this clonotype is medium-sized. J is TRBJ2-5 and V is TRBV6-2 or TRBV6-3, with 9 bases fitting TRBD2. The CDR3 has 17 amino acids. V lost 7 bases and J lost 3; bases outside the gene matches: 15. CDR1 and CDR2 (germline): MNHEY, SVGEGT. The CDR3 DNA sequence: TGTGCCAGCACCAGCCCTGGAGATATAGCGGGAGAAGAGACCCAGTACTTC. It codes for CASTSPGDIAGEETQYF.

At least ten counts were recorded for this clonotype. This chain links TRBV5-4 with TRBJ1-1; 7 nucleotides line up with TRBD1. V dropped 2 bases and J dropped 4; count of bases not matched to a gene: 8. The germline CDR1 and CDR2 sequences are SGHNT and YYREEE (reference sequence). There are 15 residues in the CDR3. The CDR3 bases are TGTGCCAGCAGCTTCAGAACAGGGGCTGGCACTGAAGCTTTCTTT. Translated, it gives CASSFRTGAGTEAFF.

This clonotype has a count of ten or more. CDR3 bases: TGTGCCAGCTCACCAGGGGTTGGCTATGGCTACACCTTC. It is translated as CASSPGVGYGYTF. V gene TRBV18 combines with J gene TRBJ1-2; D call uncertain. V gave up 2 bases and J gave up 4 bases, with 8 bases separating them. This CDR3 region has 13 residues. Germline V gene lookup returns CDR1 KGHSH and CDR2 LQKENI. The variable domain in full, with the rest retrieved from reference TRBV18 and TRBJ1-2, is NAGVMQNPRHLVRRRGQEARLRCSPMKGHSHVYWYRQLPEEGLKFMVYLQKENIIDESGMPKERFSAEFPKEGPSILRIQQVVRGDSAAYFCASSPGVGYGYTFGSGTRLTVV.

This clonotype came up many times. The chain carries TRBV6-6 and TRBJ2-1; either TRBD1 or TRBD2 may fit D (5 bases each). Germline V CDR1 and CDR2: MNHNY, SVGAGI (reference sequence). This CDR3 has 15 residues. Trimming shortened V by 0 bases and J by 7 bases, and 13 bases separated the two germline ends. The CDR3 DNA reads as TGTGCCAGCAGTTACTCTGGGACCATACGGAATGAGCAGTTCTTC. Protein sequence: CASSYSGTIRNEQFF.

The CDR3, as DNA: TGTGCCAGCAGTTACTCGCCGGACAGCGGGAATGAAAAACTGTTTTTT. Its translation: CASSYSPDSGNEKLFF. The rearrangement joins TRBV6-2 or TRBV6-3 to TRBJ1-4; weak D call: TRBD1 (6 bases). Germline V gene sequence: CDR1 MNHEY, CDR2 SVGEGT. This CDR3 comprises 16 residues. The ends were cut back, 0 bases at V and 5 bases at J, with 13 bases in the middle.